One T cell receptor (beta chain) is described in this entry. The antigen is undetermined. The data stem from a study of response to subunit inactivated influenza vaccine. MiXCR, applied by TCRdb to the RT-PCR reads, yields one record per CDR3 protein. The sample holds roughly 700,000 distinct CDR3 sequences; roughly 14% are singletons and the top ten take 6% to 8%. Notes on the study in general: With each seasonal influenza vaccination, the authors suggested, few new T cells are recruited.

The receptor was derived from a man aged 50 to 60 who received an inactivated influenza vaccine. This specimen consisted of PBMCs from blood, obtained approximately 15 days before vaccination.

The CDR3 sequence is CASSLGKGSTYEQYF. Here the CDR3 DNA reads TGTGCCAGCAGCTTAGGCAAGGGGTCCACCTACGAGCAGTACTTC. The rearrangement joins TRBV7-8 to TRBJ2-7; a possible D gene is TRBD1 (5 bases). Trimming took off 1 base at V and 2 bases at J, with 12 bases between the two ends. The CDR3 length is 15 residues. Germline CDR1 SGHVS, CDR2 FQNEAQ. The full variable domain, completed using reference TRBV7-8 and TRBJ2-7, is GAGVSQSPRYKVAKRGQDVALRCDPISGHVSLFWYQQALGQGPEFLTYFQNEAQLDKSGLPSDRFFAERPEGSVSTLKIQRTQQEDSAVYLCASSLGKGSTYEQYFGPGTRLTVT.